Each of the 2 T cell receptor beta chains below was sequenced from the same sample in a study of identical twins. TCRdb re-called the 5' RACE reads through MiXCR, storing one row per CDR3 protein. The table has around 680,000 distinct CDR3 sequences, around 8.3% seen once. This sample also belongs to another study, concerning yellow fever vaccine responses in identical twins.

Sequenced input: PBMCs. The origin of the receptors is a woman under 30 in good health.

The J gene is TRBJ2-1, the V gene TRBV20-1, with 7 nucleotides matching TRBD2. V gave up 6 bases and J gave up 5 bases; unmatched junction bases: 16. This CDR3 spans 16 amino acids. Germline V gene lookup returns CDR1 DFQATT and CDR2 SNEGSKA (reference sequence). As DNA, the CDR3 is TGCAGTGCCCCTCCTTTGGGCGCGGGAGCACACAATGAGCAGTTCTTC. Translation: CSAPPLGAGAHNEQFF.

The rearrangement uses TRBV12-3 or TRBV12-4 and TRBJ1-2; 9 bases map to TRBD1. V was clipped by 2 bases and J by 5 bases; unmatched bases: 9. This CDR3 comprises 16 residues. CDR3 amino acids: CASSLSSGQGTYGYTF. CDR3 DNA: TGTGCCAGCAGTTTATCGAGCGGACAGGGGACTTATGGCTACACCTTC.